This T cell receptor (beta chain) was retrieved from a study of CD8+ T cells in alopecia areata (dated by TCRdb to the late 2010s). Regarding the complete study: Treated patients were enrolled in an open-label pilot trial of oral tofacitinib, 5 to 10 mg twice daily, for moderate-to-severe alopecia areata. Patients stayed on tofacitinib for 6 to 18 months and then had 6 months of follow-up off drug so that delayed response and recurrence could be assessed. The study used high-throughput TCRbeta sequencing to examine T cell clonal expansion in alopecia areata, in both the C3H/HeJ mouse model and human patients. In humans, TCRbeta sequencing was performed on scalp tissue and on sorted CD4+ and CD8+ peripheral blood T cells from healthy controls and from patients with patchy or totalis/universalis alopecia areata. Biopsies were taken from tofacitinib-treated patients at baseline and again at 4 and 24 weeks into treatment, and several of those patients also had a later scalp biopsy. Clonality in the scalp was compared among normal scalp (n=4), patchy alopecia areata scalp (n=8), and alopecia totalis/universalis scalp (n=8). The RNA source kit depended on sample type: the PAXgene miRNA kit for fixed scalp, the miRNeasy kit for PBMCs, and the RNeasy kit for mouse skin. Amplification of TCRbeta CDR3 regions was done by immunoSEQ multiplex PCR using 35 Vbeta forward primers and 13 Jbeta reverse primers. General study outcomes and caveats: Resident alphabeta T cells in normal human skin are also sequenced, complicating scalp TCR repertoire analysis, unlike mouse skin dominated by gammadelta T cells. TCR sequences shared between patients were less clear than in mice, possibly partly because of HLA diversity in the patient population. Compared with normal scalp, lesional scalp, particularly in alopecia totalis/universalis, had higher clonality and more expanded CD8+ clones, which suggests antigenic drive.

Concerning this clone itself: The antigen it recognizes is unknown. No base quality values were provided; no much bigger clone lies one nucleotide off.

Libraries were made using the immunoSEQ multiplex PCR assay. For TCR sequencing, RNA was extracted from every sample and reverse transcribed into cDNA to serve as template. SuperScript III was used for first-strand cDNA synthesis, primed with a 2:1 mix of oligo-dT and random hexamers. A synthetic immune receptor repertoire was used to assess amplification bias, and residual bias was removed computationally. On the authors' methods: After raw reads were preprocessed to remove errors, the CDR3 was defined following IMGT conventions as running from the conserved cysteine to phenylalanine. Clonality was calculated as 1 minus Shannon entropy normalized by log2 of the number of productive unique TCRs. Whether each scalp clone was CD4 or CD8 was inferred by checking scalp TCRbeta sequences against the CD4 and CD8 repertoires from sorted blood. The source is immuneACCESS, and TCRdb retained only in-frame sequences with V and J called. Part of the clones is not carried over; for the studies checked, unresolved V genes explain less than half of this, and the remainder is unexplained. Clonal size and the V and J genes are those of that table, whereas D and trimming came from the DNA. The sample table lists 150,000 to 200,000 clones, around 60% of them with a count of one. 14% to 15% of the sample is in the top ten clones.

The sample's time point, from its label and the paper: baseline before oral tofacitinib. From alopecia areata patients, peripheral blood was collected along with lesional scalp punch biopsies. PBMCs were separated by density centrifugation and stained for CD3, CD4 and CD8, after which CD4+ and CD8+ T cells were sorted on a FACSAria. The germline V gene yields SGHRS for CDR1 and YFSETQ for CDR2. V is pruned by 4 bases and J by 4 bases, leaving 9 bases of the junction without a gene match. Inclusive of the bounding cysteine and phenylalanine, the CDR3 is 16 residues long. The read is trimmed to its CDR3 DNA, 48 bases read in frame from base 1.

The sample here was CD4+ T cells sorted from blood, taken at week 0. The receptor was derived from a human donor with alopecia areata. The V and J genes are TRBV5-1 and TRBJ2-2; 8 nucleotides in the junction match TRBD1. The DNA sequence follows: TGCGCCAGCAGCCGGAGGACAGGGTCGGCCACCGGGGAGCTGTTTTTT. This yields the protein CASSRRTGSATGELFF.